The clone carrying this T cell receptor (beta chain) was picked up many times. The V end was cut by 2 bases, the J end by 3 bases, with 5 bases between. This CDR3 has 13 residues. The germline gives CDR1 SNHLY, CDR2 FYNNEI. The data belong to a study of T cells in Graves' hyperthyroidism and ophthalmopathy. RNA transcripts served as the template for amplifying TCR beta CDR3 regions. During a first-round RT-PCR of the TCR CDR3, the HTBI primer set was used. Each CDR3 protein is one row after TCRdb ran MiXCR on the multiplex PCR reads. The table has approximately 400,000 distinct CDR3 sequences, about a fifth seen once.

The sequence was obtained from a woman under 30 with Graves' hyperthyroidism. Source material: blood. The genes are TRBV2 and TRBJ1-5; D call uncertain. This CDR3 reads CASSEFPNQPQHF. The CDR3, as DNA: TGTGCCAGCAGTGAATTTCCCAATCAGCCCCAGCATTTT.